This T cell receptor beta chain was identified during a study of OX40 agonist ivuxolimab in advanced cancers. Whole-study context: Six ivuxolimab dose levels, 0.01 to 10 mg/kg, were given intravenously every 2 weeks. Patients enrolled in dose escalation were diagnosed with hepatocellular carcinoma, melanoma, renal cell or head and neck cancer. Findings and caveats of the study: Normalized T-cell clonal expansion was also low in some nonresponders.

Generated by immunoSEQ multiplex PCR, the TCRdb table keeps only in-frame clones and is missing some. The table lists 70,000 to 95,000 clones, approximately 85% of them singletons. With respect to this clone: The antigen remains undetermined.

CDR3 length equals 13 residues. V dropped 5 bases and J dropped 5 bases, with 12 bases sitting between them. The germline gives CDR1 MDHEN, CDR2 SYDVKM. Autoimmune disease history or systemic immunosuppression led to patient exclusion. The V call is TRBV28, the J call TRBJ1-2, with a weak D call TRBD1 (5 bases). Specimen: CD4+ or CD8+ T cells sorted from blood, collected in a trial of the OX40 agonist ivuxolimab. This TCR came from an adult with an advanced solid tumor such as melanoma, head and neck, liver or kidney cancer. In DNA, the CDR3 is TGTGCCAGCAGTCCACGACAGACTTATGGCTACACCTTC. Amino acid sequence: CASSPRQTYGYTF.